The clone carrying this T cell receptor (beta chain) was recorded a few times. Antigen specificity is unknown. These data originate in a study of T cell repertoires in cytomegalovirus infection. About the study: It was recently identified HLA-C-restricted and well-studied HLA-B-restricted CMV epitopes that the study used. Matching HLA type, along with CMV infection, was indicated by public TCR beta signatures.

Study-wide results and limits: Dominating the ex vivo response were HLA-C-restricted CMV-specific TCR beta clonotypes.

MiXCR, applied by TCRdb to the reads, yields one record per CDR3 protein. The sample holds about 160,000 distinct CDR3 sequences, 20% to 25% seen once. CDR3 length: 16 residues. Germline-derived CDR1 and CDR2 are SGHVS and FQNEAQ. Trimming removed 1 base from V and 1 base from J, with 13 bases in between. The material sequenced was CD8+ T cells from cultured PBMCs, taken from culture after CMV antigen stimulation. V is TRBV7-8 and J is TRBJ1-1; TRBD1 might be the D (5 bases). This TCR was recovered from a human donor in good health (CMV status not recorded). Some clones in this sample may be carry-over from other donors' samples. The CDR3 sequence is CASSLEAVGQNTEAFF. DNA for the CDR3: TGTGCCAGCAGCTTAGAGGCAGTGGGGCAGAACACTGAAGCTTTCTTT. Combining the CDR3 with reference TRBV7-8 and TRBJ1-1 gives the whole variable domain GAGVSQSPRYKVAKRGQDVALRCDPISGHVSLFWYQQALGQGPEFLTYFQNEAQLDKSGLPSDRFFAERPEGSVSTLKIQRTQQEDSAVYLCASSLEAVGQNTEAFFGQGTRLTVV.